One and the same sample provided the 12 T cell receptor beta chains below, sequenced in a study of post-analysis software for immune sequencing data. The study's findings and limits: Among 5 or 6 TRBV segments more frequent in patients than controls were TRBV5-6, TRBV5-1 and TRBV20-1.

The TCR beta cDNA libraries contained unique molecular identifiers. TCRdb analysed the PCR reads with MiXCR anew, one entry per CDR3 protein. The table has 800,000 to 950,000 distinct CDR3 sequences, 53% seen once. Antigens of these TCRs are unknown. The sample taken for sequencing was blood. The receptor set was obtained from a girl aged 10 to 17 with multiple sclerosis.

This rearrangement joins TRBV18 to TRBJ2-7; TRBD1 matches 9 bases. Germline CDR1 KGHSH, CDR2 LQKENI. This CDR3 contains 16 residues. Trimming took 5 bases from V and 5 from J; bases not matched to a gene: 13. The CDR3 sequence is CASSTVGTGSVHEQYF. The CDR3, as DNA: TGTGCCAGCTCAACCGTCGGGACAGGGAGCGTCCACGAGCAGTACTTC.

The V call is TRBV5-1, the J call TRBJ2-7; 9 positions match TRBD1. Germline CDR1 reads SGHRS; CDR2 reads YFSETQ. The trim removed 4 bases at V and 4 bases at J, leaving 9 bases unmatched. This CDR3 has 15 amino acids. This CDR3 reads CASSTYRGRRYEQYF. CDR3 sequence (DNA): TGCGCCAGCAGCACATACAGGGGGCGCAGGTACGAGCAGTACTTC.

In DNA, the CDR3 is TGCGCCAGCAGCTTGTCGGCGGGAGTGGGAGAGCAGTACTTC. It specifies CASSLSAGVGEQYF. The chain has TRBV5-1 and TRBJ2-7, with 7 bases lining up with TRBD2. The CDR3 is made up of 14 amino acids. From germline, CDR1 is SGHRS and CDR2 YFSETQ. With V trimmed by 1 base and J by 7 bases, 8 bases remained unmatched.

The CDR3 spells CASSFLAGEAPETQYF. The CDR3 nucleotides read TGCGCCAGCAGCTTCCTAGCGGGAGAAGCTCCAGAGACCCAGTACTTC. V is TRBV5-1 and J is TRBJ2-5; 10 nucleotides match TRBD2. This CDR3 has 16 residues. Germline V gives CDR1 SGHRS, CDR2 YFSETQ. Germline trimming cut 2 bases from V and 4 bases from J; bases unmatched to any gene: 8.

In its sample, this clonotype was seen a few times. V gene TRBV18 combines with J gene TRBJ2-7; a possible D gene is TRBD2 (5 bases). The length of the CDR3 is 16 residues. The germline CDR1 and CDR2 sequences are KGHSH and LQKENI. With 0 bases removed from V and 0 bases from J, the gap between germline ends came to 12 bases. CDR3 nucleotide sequence: TGTGCCAGCTCACCACCGGTCGGGGTTCCCTCCTACGAGCAGTACTTC. Translated, it gives CASSPPVGVPSYEQYF.

This clonotype was counted only a few times. The chain combines TRBV11-2 with TRBJ2-7; TRBD2 matches 14 bases. This CDR3 has 17 amino acids. Germline CDR1 is SGHAT and CDR2 is FQNNGV. J lost 0 bases, V lost 4 bases, and 5 bases had no gene match. In DNA, the CDR3 is TGTGCCAGCAGCTCGGGACTAGCGGGAGTTTCCTCCTACGAGCAGTACTTC. As protein: CASSSGLAGVSSYEQYF.

The chain employs TRBV7-9 and TRBJ2-1; TRBD2 agrees at 10 bases. Trimming cost V 6 bases and J 3 bases; bases outside gene matches: 5. In germline, CDR1 is SEHNR, CDR2 FQNEAQ (reference sequence). The CDR3 contains 15 residues. The CDR3 spells CASRSSGGFYNEQFF. The DNA of the CDR3 is TGTGCCAGCAGAAGTAGCGGGGGGTTCTACAATGAGCAGTTCTTC. Drawing the rest from reference TRBV7-9 and TRBJ2-1, the complete variable domain is DTGVSQNPRHKITKRGQNVTFRCDPISEHNRLYWYRQTLGQGPEFLTYFQNEAQLEKSRLLSDRFSAERPKGSFSTLEIQRTEQGDSAMYLCASRSSGGFYNEQFFGPGTRLTVL.

This sequence joins TRBV2 and TRBJ2-7; tentatively, D is TRBD2 (6 bases). Germline V CDR1 and CDR2: SNHLY, FYNNEI. The CDR3 runs to 13 residues. V lost 4 bases, J lost 10 bases, and 17 bases lay in between. The CDR3, as DNA: TGTGCCAGCAGTGGGGACTCTGTCGGGGACCAGTACTTC. Translating it yields CASSGDSVGDQYF.

This sequence joins TRBV24-1 and TRBJ1-2, with 9 nucleotides matching TRBD1. The germline gives CDR1 KGHDR, CDR2 SFDVKD. The V gene end was trimmed by 11 bases and the J gene end by 6 bases; junction bases not matched to a gene: 6. The CDR3 totals 12 residues. Written as DNA, the CDR3 is TGTGCCATCTGGACAGGGGCGGATGGCTACACCTTC. This sequence encodes CAIWTGADGYTF.

This clonotype was seen only once. The chain recombines TRBV4-1 with TRBJ1-2, with TRBD1 as a possible D gene (5 bases). Germline-derived CDR1 and CDR2 are MGHRA and YSYEKL. The V gene lost 8 bases and the J gene lost 4 bases, with 17 bases spanning the gap. This CDR3 comprises 14 residues. The CDR3 DNA reads TGCGCCAGCGCGGGGGTCGGGGGAAGCTATGGCTACACCTTC. This codes for CASAGVGGSYGYTF.

This clonotype occurred a few times. The chain joins TRBV7-9 to TRBJ2-1; maybe TRBD2 (5 bases). Trimming pared 1 base from V and 3 bases from J, leaving 16 bases between. Germline loops: CDR1 SEHNR, CDR2 FQNEAQ (reference sequence). The length of the CDR3 is 17 residues. The CDR3 nucleotides are TGTGCCAGCAGCTTAGACGCCCGGGGTATTGTCTACAATGAGCAGTTCTTC. It yields the protein CASSLDARGIVYNEQFF.

V and J are TRBV29-1 and TRBJ2-3; no definite D call. Germline V gives CDR1 SQVTM, CDR2 ANQGSEA. V lost 3 bases to trimming and J lost 6 bases, with 13 bases between them. The length of the CDR3 is 13 residues. The CDR3 region has the DNA TGCAGCGTTGAGTTAGGTTTTAAGGATACGCAGTATTTT. Amino acids: CSVELGFKDTQYF.